The 21 T cell receptor beta chains presented below share a single source sample, sequenced in a study of OX40 agonist ivuxolimab in advanced cancers. The table came from immunoSEQ multiplex PCR; TCRdb's copy has only in-frame clones and leaves some out. This repertoire shows some 81,000 clones, 86% found once; its top ten account for approximately 2%. Source: CD4+ or CD8+ T cells sorted from blood, taken in a trial of the OX40 agonist ivuxolimab. The receptors shown here come from an adult with an advanced solid tumor such as melanoma, head and neck, liver or kidney cancer.

The V call is TRBV7-3, the J call TRBJ2-3; D is unclear. Trimming stripped 5 bases from V and 7 bases from J, with 7 bases between. The germline V gene has CDR1 SGHTA and CDR2 FQGTGA. This CDR3 contains 11 residues. CDR3 loop: CASSAKNTQYF. As DNA, the CDR3 is TGTGCCAGCAGCGCGAAAAATACGCAGTATTTT. The full variable domain, rest sourced from reference TRBV7-3 and TRBJ2-3, is GAGVSQTPSNKVTEKGKYVELRCDPISGHTALYWYRQSLGQGPEFLIYFQGTGAADDSGLPNDRFFAVRPEGSVSTLKIQRTERGDSAVYLCASSAKNTQYFGPGTRLTVL.

The chain is built from TRBV27 and TRBJ1-2, with D unresolved. Germline CDR1 reads MNHEY; CDR2 reads SMNVEV (reference sequence). The CDR3 runs to 18 residues. V was clipped by 4 bases and J by 2 bases, with 23 bases between them. CDR3 loop: CASSSNTRNFNFNYGYTF. CDR3 DNA sequence: TGTGCCAGCAGTTCCAATACTCGGAACTTTAATTTCAACTATGGCTACACCTTC.

This clone was picked up a small number of times. The CDR3 loop is CAWRRQGEDDYGYTF. In DNA, the CDR3 is TGTGCCTGGAGACGACAGGGGGAAGATGACTATGGCTACACCTTC. V is TRBV30 and J is TRBJ1-2; the match to TRBD1 covers 9 bases. Trimming took 3 bases from V and 3 from J; bases not matched to a gene: 8. CDR1 is GTSNPN, CDR2 SVGIG, per germline (reference sequence). The CDR3 runs 15 residues.

V gene TRBV7-2 combines with J gene TRBJ2-3, with D tentatively TRBD2 (5 bases). The germline gives CDR1 SGHTA, CDR2 FQGNSA. V was trimmed by 5 bases and J by 5 bases, leaving 14 bases between them. This CDR3 spans 14 amino acids. In DNA form, the CDR3 reads TGTGCCAGCAGCGAGCGGATCACTATAGATACGCAGTATTTT. Residues: CASSERITIDTQYF.

The rearrangement joins TRBV6-1 to TRBJ1-1, with unresolved D. V lost 5 bases and J 1 base, leaving 5 bases between the germline ends. The CDR3 runs to 12 residues. The germline V gene has CDR1 MNHNS and CDR2 SASEGT. The CDR3 DNA reads TGTGCCAGCAGTCGACAGAACACTGAAGCTTTCTTT. This codes for CASSRQNTEAFF.

As DNA, the CDR3 is TGTGCCAGCAGCTTCCGGGACAGGGGCGTCTACGAGCAGTACTTC. Translating it yields CASSFRDRGVYEQYF. The V gene is TRBV7-2, the J gene TRBJ2-7, with TRBD1 matching over 10 bases. Germline CDR1 SGHTA, CDR2 FQGNSA. J lost 3 bases, V lost 3 bases, and 5 bases had no gene match. CDR3 length equals 15 residues.

The V call is TRBV7-2, the J call TRBJ2-7, with D maybe TRBD1 (5 bases). In germline, CDR1 is SGHTA, CDR2 FQGNSA. The germline V and J ends were trimmed by 5 bases and 3 bases, with 17 bases remaining between them. This CDR3 contains 15 residues. In nucleotides, the CDR3 is TGTGCCAGCAGCCTACAACAATCAGGGTACTACGAGCAGTACTTC. Its translation: CASSLQQSGYYEQYF.

V gene TRBV9 combines with J gene TRBJ2-1, with 8 bases that match TRBD2. Germline V lookup: CDR1 SGDLS, CDR2 YYNGEE. The trim removed 2 bases at V and 2 bases at J, leaving 9 bases unmatched. The length of the CDR3 is 17 residues. The CDR3 here is CASSVIGTSGAYNEQFF. CDR3 in DNA: TGTGCCAGCAGCGTCATCGGTACTAGCGGTGCCTACAATGAGCAGTTCTTC.

The chain links TRBV29-1 to TRBJ2-5; no clear D. Germline lookup yields CDR1 SQVTM and CDR2 ANQGSEA. V gave up 3 bases and J gave up 1 base, with 6 bases separating them. The CDR3 runs to 12 residues. The chain's CDR3 is CSVELAQETQYF. The CDR3 DNA reads as TGCAGCGTTGAGTTGGCCCAAGAGACCCAGTACTTC.

The genes are TRBV28 and TRBJ1-5; D is undetermined. Germline loops: CDR1 MDHEN, CDR2 SYDVKM. The CDR3 is 12 amino acids. V was cut by 5 bases and J by 9 bases, with 11 bases left in between. The CDR3 sequence is CASSKWGGPQHF. CDR3 nucleotide sequence: TGTGCCAGCAGTAAATGGGGAGGGCCCCAGCATTTT.

The chain carries TRBV2 and TRBJ2-2; D uncertain. Per the germline V gene, CDR1 is SNHLY and CDR2 is FYNNEI. Between the trimmed V and J ends, which lost 4 bases and 4 bases, there was a span of 10 bases. The CDR3 contains 14 residues. For the CDR3, the DNA is TGTGCCAGCAGTGTTGCACAGATCACCGGGGAGCTGTTTTTT. This encodes CASSVAQITGELFF.

V usage is TRBV4-3 and J usage is TRBJ1-1; the D is unclear. The germline V gene has CDR1 LGHNA and CDR2 YSLEER. The V and J ends lost 0 bases and 5 bases respectively, with 13 bases between them. This CDR3 contains 15 residues. CDR3 region: CASSQDSGTATEAFF. The CDR3 nucleotides are TGCGCCAGCAGCCAAGATTCGGGCACCGCGACTGAAGCTTTCTTT.

This clone has a single count. The chain employs TRBV29-1 and TRBJ2-7, with 10 bases fitting TRBD1. Per germline, CDR1 SQVTM and CDR2 ANQGSEA. This CDR3 spans 14 amino acids. V lost 2 bases to trimming and J lost 7 bases; unmatched junction nucleotides: 8. CDR3 residues: CSVEPGTGVGEQYF. CDR3 coding DNA: TGCAGCGTTGAACCCGGGACAGGGGTCGGGGAGCAGTACTTC.

The CDR3 bases are TGTGCCAGCTCACCAATCGACGGGCGGGGTACTGAAGCTTTCTTT. Its protein product is CASSPIDGRGTEAFF. V gene TRBV18 combines with J gene TRBJ1-1; D not resolved. The germline gives CDR1 KGHSH, CDR2 LQKENI. This CDR3 has 15 amino acids. V was pared by 2 bases and J by 5 bases, with 15 bases between.

The rearrangement uses TRBV5-4 and TRBJ2-6, with 8 bases lining up with TRBD1. Germline-derived CDR1 and CDR2 are SGHNT and YYREEE (reference sequence). The junction had 8 bases not matched to a gene; V was cut back by 8 bases and J by 1 base. This CDR3 contains 16 residues. In DNA form, the CDR3 reads TGTGCCAGTACCACTTACAGGGGGTCTGGGGCCAACGTCCTGACTTTC. The encoded protein is CASTTYRGSGANVLTF.

The J gene is TRBJ1-4, the V gene TRBV5-1; maybe TRBD1 (6 bases). Trimming took 1 base from V and 7 from J, leaving 11 bases between them. Germline V gives CDR1 SGHRS, CDR2 YFSETQ. The CDR3 contains 14 residues. The CDR3 DNA follows: TGCGCCAGCAGCTTGTTCGGGGGCGGTGAAAAACTGTTTTTT. This sequence encodes CASSLFGGGEKLFF. Together with reference TRBV5-1 and TRBJ1-4, the CDR3 gives the full variable domain: KAGVTQTPRYLIKTRGQQVTLSCSPISGHRSVSWYQQTPGQGLQFLFEYFSETQRNKGNFPGRFSGRQFSNSRSEMNVSTLELGDSALYLCASSLFGGGEKLFFGSGTQLSVL.

J is TRBJ1-1 and V is TRBV19; weak D call: TRBD1 (6 bases). The length of the CDR3 is 15 residues. V lost 6 bases and J 4 bases, leaving 18 bases between the germline ends. Germline CDR1 LNHDA, CDR2 SQIVND (reference sequence). CDR3 region: CASRAGQGLGTEAFF. CDR3 nucleotides: TGTGCCAGTAGGGCAGGGCAGGGGTTGGGCACTGAAGCTTTCTTT. Full variable domain (rest looked up from reference TRBV19 and TRBJ1-1): DGGITQSPKYLFRKEGQNVTLSCEQNLNHDAMYWYRQDPGQGLRLIYYSQIVNDFQKGDIAEGYSVSREKKESFPLTVTSAQKNPTAFYLCASRAGQGLGTEAFFGQGTRLTVV.

V gene TRBV27 combines with J gene TRBJ1-2; tentatively, D is TRBD1 (5 bases). Germline CDR1 is MNHEY and CDR2 is SMNVEV (reference sequence). The CDR3 extends over 14 amino acids. V gave up 6 bases and J gave up 2 bases, with 13 bases separating them. This chain's CDR3 is CASREGRLNYGYTF. For the CDR3, the DNA is TGTGCCAGCAGGGAGGGGCGGCTAAACTATGGCTACACCTTC.

This clone was observed a handful of times. The chain links TRBV30 to TRBJ1-5; D not certain. This CDR3 region has 13 residues. From germline, CDR1 is GTSNPN and CDR2 SVGIG (reference sequence). The V gene lost 0 bases and the J gene lost 1 base, with 4 bases spanning the gap. CDR3 protein: CAWSVTSNQPQHF. The CDR3 DNA sequence: TGTGCCTGGAGTGTAACCAGCAATCAGCCCCAGCATTTT.

The chain joins TRBV5-1 to TRBJ2-3, with D possibly TRBD2 on 5 matching bases. Per the germline V gene, CDR1 is SGHRS and CDR2 is YFSETQ. The CDR3 is made up of 14 amino acids. Trimming removed 1 base from V and 4 bases from J, with 10 bases in between. For the CDR3, the DNA is TGCGCCAGCAGCTTGAATCTAGCCTCAGATACGCAGTATTTT. As protein: CASSLNLASDTQYF.

The chain recombines TRBV9 with TRBJ2-3, with 8 bases lining up with TRBD2. Germline V gene lookup returns CDR1 SGDLS and CDR2 YYNGEE. There are 16 residues in the CDR3. V was clipped by 0 bases and J by 5 bases; unmatched bases: 8. CDR3 sequence reads: CASSVDRGGRVDTQYF. CDR3 in DNA: TGTGCCAGCAGCGTAGACCGGGGGGGCAGGGTAGATACGCAGTATTTT.